This entry describes one TCR beta chain. This clonotype occurred many times. No antigen is known for it. Base qualities are not at hand, and no much larger clone is one base apart. The data were obtained in a study of T cell repertoires in cytomegalovirus infection (dated by TCRdb to 2018 to 2020). For the study in its entirety: Donor HLA type was relevant to the analysis, as public TCR beta signatures indicated carriage of CMV infection together with the matching HLA type. What the study reported, not specific to this receptor: The ex vivo response was dominated by HLA-C-restricted CMV-specific TCR beta clonotypes, which also provided the single most frequent clonotype in two of eight donors. In both this cohort and an independent roughly 400-donor cohort, the cumulative frequency of public TCR beta family members distinguished carriers of CMV infection plus the relevant HLA type.

Sequenced using an Illumina HiSeq 1500. TCRdb applied fastp at Q25 and MiXCR to the public reads, then kept only in-frame beta chains. Each CDR3 protein gets just one entry, which takes the most common genes and DNA from the rows behind it. This sample holds about 490,000 distinct CDR3 sequences; 11% were observed only once. The ten most abundant clones make up around 9.6% of the sample. The CDR3 runs 12 residues from the cysteine to the phenylalanine. The entry retains the CDR3 DNA only, 36 bases that are in frame from base 1. Between the V and J ends, shortened by 0 bases and 11 bases respectively, the junction contains 8 bases. CDR1 and CDR2 are drawn from the germline V gene (reference sequence): SEHNR, FQNEAQ.

This receptor was taken from a human donor in good health (CMV status not recorded). Some clones in this sample may be carry-over from other donors' samples. The V gene is TRBV7-9 and the J gene is TRBJ1-5; D gene: possibly TRBD1, on 5 matching bases. Sequences were obtained from PBMCs. CDR3 loop: CASSLARGAQHF. The nucleotides read TGTGCCAGCAGCTTAGCGCGGGGGGCCCAGCATTTT.